This passage covers 22 T cell receptor beta chains from one sample sequenced in a study of T cell responses to AZD1222 COVID-19 vaccine. Method: immunoSEQ multiplex PCR; TCRdb's copy keeps in-frame clones and lacks some. The repertoire consists of about 140,000 clones, with 88% occurring once and the leading ten covering approximately 3%. Sequencing used peripheral blood, obtained 28 days after the second AZD1222 dose. The receptors were gathered from an adult who received the AZD1222 COVID-19 vaccine.

This rearrangement joins TRBV7-2 to TRBJ2-5; 8 bases align to TRBD2. Trimming took 1 base from V and 0 from J; bases not matched to a gene: 10. CDR1 and CDR2 from the germline V gene are SGHTA and FQGNSA. The CDR3 is made up of 18 amino acids. CDR3 DNA sequence: TGTGCCAGCAGCTTAGTGTTTAGCGGGGCTACTAACCAAGAGACCCAGTACTTC. Its protein product is CASSLVFSGATNQETQYF.

This chain joins TRBV19 and TRBJ1-5; weak D call: TRBD1 (6 bases). This CDR3 region has 12 residues. CDR1 is LNHDA and CDR2 is SQIVND in the germline V gene (reference sequence). V lost 6 bases, J lost 7 bases, and 10 bases lay in between. CDR3 sequence reads: CASSRGPQPQHF. The CDR3 nucleotides are TGTGCCAGTAGCAGGGGCCCCCAGCCCCAGCATTTT.

This clone has just one count. The rearrangement joins TRBV19 to TRBJ1-5, with 10 bases that match TRBD1. Germline lookup yields CDR1 LNHDA and CDR2 SQIVND (reference sequence). The trim removed 2 bases at V and 3 bases at J, leaving 7 bases unmatched. CDR3 length: 17 residues. In DNA, the CDR3 is TGTGCCAGTAGTATATCAGGACAGGGGGTTACCAATCAGCCCCAGCATTTT. This gives the protein CASSISGQGVTNQPQHF.

The chain carries TRBV19 and TRBJ1-2; unclear D gene. The CDR3 loop spans 13 amino acids. The germline CDR1 and CDR2 sequences are LNHDA and SQIVND (reference sequence). V lost 10 bases and J 8 bases, leaving 20 bases between the germline ends. The DNA of the CDR3 is TGTGCCACAAAGGCAGACTACACTGGGGGCTACACCTTC. Translation gives CATKADYTGGYTF.

The rearrangement uses TRBV4-1 and TRBJ2-7, with D tentatively TRBD1 or TRBD2 (6 bases each). Deletions cut 6 bases from V and 2 bases from J, with 14 bases between. There are 14 residues in the CDR3. Looked up from germline, CDR1 is MGHRA and CDR2 is YSYEKL. The CDR3 sequence is CASRLRGDPYEQYF. CDR3 in DNA: TGCGCCAGCAGATTAAGGGGGGACCCCTACGAGCAGTACTTC.

The chain links TRBV9 to TRBJ2-3; 9 bases fit TRBD1. The CDR3 has 15 residues. Germline assignment: CDR1 SGDLS and CDR2 YYNGEE. Trimming at V came to 0 bases and at J to 9 bases, leaving 8 bases not matched to a gene. For the CDR3, the DNA is TGTGCCAGCAGCGTAGGGGGACAGGGTATTCGCACGCAGTATTTT. Translation gives CASSVGGQGIRTQYF.

The chain uses TRBV7-2 and TRBJ2-3; 8 nucleotides align to TRBD2. There are 14 residues in the CDR3. The J segment lost 4 bases and the V segment lost 5 bases, leaving 5 bases of the junction unmatched. Germline loops: CDR1 SGHTA, CDR2 FQGNSA. The CDR3 bases are TGTGCCAGCAGCCCCGGGGGGGCCCCAGATACGCAGTATTTT. It translates to CASSPGGAPDTQYF.

This clone has a single count. This chain uses TRBV7-2 with TRBJ2-3, with D uncertain. CDR3 length: 15 amino acids. Germline CDR1 SGHTA, CDR2 FQGNSA. The ends were cut back, 6 bases at V and 0 bases at J, with 13 bases in the middle. The CDR3, as DNA: TGTGCCAGCAGTTGGCGGTTAGGTAGCACAGATACGCAGTATTTT. Residues: CASSWRLGSTDTQYF.

This chain connects TRBV2 to TRBJ1-1, with no clear D. This CDR3 region has 15 residues. Germline CDR1 reads SNHLY; CDR2 reads FYNNEI. Trimming removed 6 bases from V and 5 bases from J, with 19 bases in between. Here the CDR3 reads CASRTILGIRTEAFF. As DNA, the CDR3 is TGTGCCAGCAGAACGATCCTAGGGATAAGGACTGAAGCTTTCTTT.

The chain carries TRBV2 and TRBJ2-7; possibly TRBD1 for D (6 bases). This CDR3 is built from 14 residues. The germline CDR1 and CDR2 sequences are SNHLY and FYNNEI. V lost 6 bases and J lost 5, with 17 bases in between. The CDR3 protein is CASRLDRGADEQYF. The CDR3 DNA reads as TGTGCCAGCAGGTTGGACAGAGGGGCTGACGAGCAGTACTTC.

This sequence joins TRBV27 and TRBJ1-2, with TRBD1 as a possible D gene (5 bases). Germline V CDR1 and CDR2: MNHEY, SMNVEV (reference sequence). The CDR3 runs 15 residues. Trimming took off 6 bases at V and 0 bases at J, with 14 bases between the two ends. Here the CDR3 reads CASSPGGDSNYGYTF. CDR3 in DNA: TGTGCCAGCAGCCCCGGGGGGGACTCTAACTATGGCTACACCTTC.

This sequence joins TRBV7-2 and TRBJ2-1; 10 bases are shared with TRBD1. The length of the CDR3 is 15 residues. V was pared by 6 bases and J by 4 bases, with 6 bases of the junction left unmatched. CDR1 is SGHTA, CDR2 FQGNSA, per germline. CDR3 region: CASRQRQGAYNEQFF. The CDR3 DNA is TGTGCCAGCAGGCAGAGACAGGGGGCATACAATGAGCAGTTCTTC.

The rearrangement joins TRBV6-1 to TRBJ1-5; 7 positions match TRBD1. Looked up from germline, CDR1 is MNHNS and CDR2 is SASEGT. CDR3 length equals 13 residues. V was clipped by 3 bases and J by 8 bases; unmatched bases: 4. The CDR3 DNA reads as TGTGCCAGCAGTGACAGGGGGGTAGAGCCCCAGCATTTT. Translated, it gives CASSDRGVEPQHF.

This sequence joins TRBV14 and TRBJ2-7, with D perhaps matching TRBD1 or TRBD2 (7 bases each). The CDR3 loop spans 15 amino acids. Trimming took off 4 bases at V and 5 bases at J, with 18 bases between the two ends. CDR1 is SGHDN, CDR2 FVKESK, per germline. The CDR3 coding sequence is TGTGCCAGCAGCCCCCAGTGGGGAGGGGGCCACGAGCAGTACTTC. Protein sequence: CASSPQWGGGHEQYF.

This clone has only one observation. V gene TRBV30 combines with J gene TRBJ1-2; TRBD1 might be the D (5 bases). The CDR3 is 13 amino acids. V shed 0 bases and J shed 6 bases, with 11 bases lying between them. Germline loops: CDR1 GTSNPN, CDR2 SVGIG (reference sequence). The DNA of the CDR3 is TGTGCCTGGAGTGTGGGGACCAGTGATGGCTACACCTTC. Translation: CAWSVGTSDGYTF.

The chain combines TRBV10-3 with TRBJ2-7, with a possible D match to TRBD2 (6 bases). The germline V gene has CDR1 ENHRY and CDR2 SYGVKD. V was pared by 10 bases and J by 5 bases, with 12 bases between. The CDR3 covers 11 residues. CDR3 DNA: TGTGCCACCGGGGGAGCCCACGAGCAGTACTTC. Translation: CATGGAHEQYF.

This clone has a single count. The V and J genes are TRBV5-6 and TRBJ2-5, with D unclear. The CDR3 spans 15 residues. Germline loops: CDR1 SGHDT, CDR2 YYEEEE. Trimming pared 4 bases from V and 5 bases from J, leaving 18 bases between. CDR3 nucleotide sequence: TGTGCCAGCAGCGTCGGGCCCCCCCAACGGGAGACCCAGTACTTC. It is translated as CASSVGPPQRETQYF.

V gene TRBV7-2 combines with J gene TRBJ2-5; D perhaps matches TRBD2 (6 bases). Germline CDR1 SGHTA, CDR2 FQGNSA. Between the trimmed V and J ends, which lost 5 bases and 5 bases, there was a span of 12 bases. This CDR3 spans 13 amino acids. The CDR3 DNA follows: TGTGCCAGCAGCGGTACTAGCATGGAGACCCAGTACTTC. It codes for CASSGTSMETQYF. Complete variable domain (other parts from reference TRBV7-2 and TRBJ2-5): GAGVSQSPSNKVTEKGKDVELRCDPISGHTALYWYRQSLGQGLEFLIYFQGNSAPDKSGLPSDRFSAERTGGSVSTLTIQRTQQEDSAVYLCASSGTSMETQYFGPGTRLLVL.

V and J are TRBV7-9 and TRBJ2-5, with unresolved D. V was clipped by 8 bases and J by 5 bases, with 9 bases between them. Germline lookup yields CDR1 SEHNR and CDR2 FQNEAQ (reference sequence). This CDR3 is built from 11 residues. For the CDR3, the DNA is TGTGCCAGCTACGGTGAGGAGACCCAGTACTTC. As protein: CASYGEETQYF.

This chain links TRBV19 with TRBJ1-1; unclear D gene. V was shortened by 10 bases and J by 0 bases, with 18 bases between the two germline ends. The CDR3 extends over 15 amino acids. The germline V gene has CDR1 LNHDA and CDR2 SQIVND (reference sequence). The CDR3 DNA reads TGTGCCACCTCGAGATTGGGAGGAATGAACACTGAAGCTTTCTTT. Translation gives CATSRLGGMNTEAFF.

The J gene is TRBJ2-2, the V gene TRBV18, with 8 nucleotides matching TRBD2. With V trimmed by 3 bases and J by 3 bases, 6 bases remained unmatched. Germline assignment: CDR1 KGHSH and CDR2 LQKENI. The CDR3 spans 16 residues. CDR3 residues: CASSPLAGMYTGELFF. DNA for the CDR3: TGTGCCAGCTCACCCTTAGCGGGGATGTACACCGGGGAGCTGTTTTTT.

As DNA, the CDR3 is TGTGCCAGCAGCGTAGATCGGGGGAGGGCCGGGGAGCTGTTTTTT. It is translated as CASSVDRGRAGELFF. The rearrangement links TRBV9 to TRBJ2-2; 7 bases agree with TRBD2. After removal of 0 bases from V and 6 bases from J, the junction contained 5 bases not matched to a gene. Germline CDR1 and CDR2: SGDLS and YYNGEE. The CDR3 contains 15 residues.